The TCR beta chain described here comes from a study of cytomegalovirus exposure and HLA in healthy donors. The CDR3 sequence is 14 residues long. Per germline, CDR1 MNHNY and CDR2 SVGAGI (reference sequence). V shed 4 bases, J shed 7 bases, and the junction held 4 bases outside the gene matches. Primers included in the PCR were 60 Vbeta and 13 Jbeta primers. Data came from immunoSEQ multiplex PCR; TCRdb stores just in-frame clones and leaves some out. The sample lists about 150,000 clones, approximately 82% seen once, with roughly 10% in the top ten. The sequencing input was PBMCs. This clonotype was obtained from a man between 18 and 29 years old in good health and CMV-seropositive. This chain connects TRBV6-6 to TRBJ2-1; 10 nucleotides align to TRBD2. This CDR3 is CASSSSGSANEQFF. The CDR3 DNA follows: TGTGCCAGCAGTTCTAGCGGGAGTGCGAATGAGCAGTTCTTC.